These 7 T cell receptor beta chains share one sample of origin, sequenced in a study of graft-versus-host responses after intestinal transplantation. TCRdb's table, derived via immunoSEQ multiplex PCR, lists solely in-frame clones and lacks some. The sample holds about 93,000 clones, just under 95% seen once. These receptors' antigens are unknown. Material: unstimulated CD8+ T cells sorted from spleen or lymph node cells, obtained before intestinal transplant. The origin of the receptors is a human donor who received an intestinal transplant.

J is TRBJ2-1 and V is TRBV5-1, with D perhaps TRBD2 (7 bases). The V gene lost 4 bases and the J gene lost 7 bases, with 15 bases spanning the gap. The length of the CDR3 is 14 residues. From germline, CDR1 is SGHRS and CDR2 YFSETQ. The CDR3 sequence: CASSIGGGDNEQFF. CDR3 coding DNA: TGCGCCAGCAGCATAGGGGGGGGTGATAATGAGCAGTTCTTC.

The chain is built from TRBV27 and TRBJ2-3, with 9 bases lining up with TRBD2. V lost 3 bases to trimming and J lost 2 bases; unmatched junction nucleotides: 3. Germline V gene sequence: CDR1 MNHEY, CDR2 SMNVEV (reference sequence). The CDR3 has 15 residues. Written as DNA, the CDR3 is TGTGCCAGCAGTTTCGTAGCGGGGGACACAGATACGCAGTATTTT. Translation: CASSFVAGDTDTQYF.

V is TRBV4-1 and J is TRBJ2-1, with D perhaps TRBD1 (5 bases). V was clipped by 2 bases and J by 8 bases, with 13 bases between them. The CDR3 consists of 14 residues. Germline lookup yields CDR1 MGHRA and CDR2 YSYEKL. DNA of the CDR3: TGCGCCAGCAGCCAAACGACAGACGGCTATGAGCAGTTCTTC. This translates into CASSQTTDGYEQFF.

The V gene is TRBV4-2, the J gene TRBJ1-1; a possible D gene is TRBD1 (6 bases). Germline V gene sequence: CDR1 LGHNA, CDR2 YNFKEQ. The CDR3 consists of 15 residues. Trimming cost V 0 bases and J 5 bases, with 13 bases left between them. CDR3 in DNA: TGTGCCAGCAGCCAAGACAGGGGTAGAAAGACTGAAGCTTTCTTT. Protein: CASSQDRGRKTEAFF.

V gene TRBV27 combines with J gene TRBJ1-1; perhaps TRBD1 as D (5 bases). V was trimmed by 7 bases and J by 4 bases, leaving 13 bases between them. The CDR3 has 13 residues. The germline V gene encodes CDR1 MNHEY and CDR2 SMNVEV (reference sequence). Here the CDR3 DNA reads TGTGCCAGCAAAATGGTGGGGCTCACTGAAGCTTTCTTT. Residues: CASKMVGLTEAFF.

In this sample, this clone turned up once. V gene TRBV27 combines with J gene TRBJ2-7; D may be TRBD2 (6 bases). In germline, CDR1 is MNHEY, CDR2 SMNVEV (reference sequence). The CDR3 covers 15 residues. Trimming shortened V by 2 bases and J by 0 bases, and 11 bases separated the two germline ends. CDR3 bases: TGTGCCAGCAGTTTAATAGCGGAAGTCTCCTACGAGCAGTACTTC. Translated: CASSLIAEVSYEQYF.

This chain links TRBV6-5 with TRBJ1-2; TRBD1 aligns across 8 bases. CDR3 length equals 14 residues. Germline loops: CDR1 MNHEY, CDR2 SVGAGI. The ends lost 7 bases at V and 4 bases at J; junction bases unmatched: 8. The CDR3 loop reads CASTQGQVGYGYTF. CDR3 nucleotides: TGTGCCAGCACCCAGGGACAGGTGGGCTATGGCTACACCTTC.